This TCR beta chain was observed in a study of early T cells in non-severe SARS-CoV-2 infection. For the study at large: The chains were unpaired, and the sequenced material was bulk RNA from unsorted whole blood.

Notes on the study in general: VDJdb matching, biased toward anti-spike CD8 responses, missed private and CD4 specificities.

The TCR library protocol attached unique molecular identifiers to the individual cDNA molecules. TCRdb analysed the 5' RACE reads with MiXCR anew, one entry per CDR3 protein. Of around 81,000 distinct CDR3 sequences listed, 11% to 15% were seen once; the top ten hold approximately 11%. In regard to this clonotype: Its antigen remains unidentified.

Material: whole blood. This receptor was identified in an adult who was a healthcare worker with PCR-confirmed SARS-CoV-2 infection or an uninfected control (not recorded which).

CDR3 in amino acids: CASQQGTAEAFF. In nucleotides, the CDR3 is TGTGCCAGCCAACAGGGAACCGCTGAAGCTTTCTTT. The chain joins TRBV6-2 or TRBV6-3 to TRBJ1-1; a weak D match, TRBD1 (6 bases). Germline loops: CDR1 MNHEY, CDR2 SVGEGT. V lost 8 bases and J 6 bases, leaving 13 bases between the germline ends. This CDR3 comprises 12 residues.